The following is a TCR beta chain sequence with its context. These data are taken from a study of T cell changes during pregnancy in multiple sclerosis. Profiling relied on immunoSEQ multiplex PCR, and the TCRdb table lists in-frame clones only, not all of them. The sample holds approximately 74,000 clones; roughly 92% are singletons and the top ten take over 2%. Trimming took off 0 bases at V and 4 bases at J, with 10 bases between the two ends. The CDR3 is 15 residues long. Germline V lookup: CDR1 KGHSH, CDR2 LQKENI. The source material was peripheral blood, sampled before pregnancy. V usage is TRBV18 and J usage is TRBJ2-1; possibly TRBD2 for D (6 bases). This clonotype was sampled from a female donor with multiple sclerosis, enrolled in a pregnancy study. DNA of the CDR3: TGTGCCAGCTCACCACCCCTAGCGCTATACAATGAGCAGTTCTTC. Its protein product is CASSPPLALYNEQFF.